This T cell receptor beta chain appears in the sequencing data of a study of T-cell memory formation after mild COVID-19. TCRdb reprocessed the 5' RACE reads via MiXCR and lists one record per CDR3 protein. The sample lists about 170,000 distinct CDR3 sequences; 13% were seen once. CDR1 and CDR2 from the germline V gene are LGHNA and YSLEER. V was pared by 0 bases and J by 5 bases, with 13 bases between. This CDR3 spans 15 amino acids. This clonotype was observed a few times. This clonotype originated in a man aged 18 to 35 who had mild COVID-19 (a few samples of this study predate the infection). Cell type and time point are not known. This chain joins TRBV4-3 and TRBJ2-5; D is possibly TRBD1 or TRBD2 (6 bases each). Sample: PBMCs or a T cell subset sorted from them (not recorded which). The CDR3 region has the DNA TGCGCCAGCAGCCAAGATCCTACAGGGAGGGAGACCCAGTACTTC. Translating gives CASSQDPTGRETQYF.